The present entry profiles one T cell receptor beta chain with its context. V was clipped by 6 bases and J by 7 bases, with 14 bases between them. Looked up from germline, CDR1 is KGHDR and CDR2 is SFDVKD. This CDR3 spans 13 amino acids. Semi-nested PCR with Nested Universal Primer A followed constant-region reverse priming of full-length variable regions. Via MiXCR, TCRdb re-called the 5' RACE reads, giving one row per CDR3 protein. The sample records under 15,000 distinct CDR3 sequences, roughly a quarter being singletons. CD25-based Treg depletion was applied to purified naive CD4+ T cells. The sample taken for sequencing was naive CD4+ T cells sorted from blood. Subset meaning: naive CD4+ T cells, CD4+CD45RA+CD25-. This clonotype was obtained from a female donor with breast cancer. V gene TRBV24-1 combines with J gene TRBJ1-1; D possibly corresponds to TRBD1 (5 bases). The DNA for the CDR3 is TGTGCCACCAGTCCCTCGGGGGGGGGTGAAGCTTTCTTT. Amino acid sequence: CATSPSGGGEAFF.